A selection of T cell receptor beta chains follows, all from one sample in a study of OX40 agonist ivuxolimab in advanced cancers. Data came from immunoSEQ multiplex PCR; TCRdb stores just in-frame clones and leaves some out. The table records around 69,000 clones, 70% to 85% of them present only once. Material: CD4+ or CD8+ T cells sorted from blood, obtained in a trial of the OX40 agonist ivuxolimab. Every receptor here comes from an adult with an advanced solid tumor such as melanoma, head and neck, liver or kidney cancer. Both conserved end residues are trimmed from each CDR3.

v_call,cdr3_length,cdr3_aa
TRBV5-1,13,ASRSQGTLSEKLF
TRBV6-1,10,ASSEGTYEQY
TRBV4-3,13,ASSQSGQNTGELF
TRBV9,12,ASSQGTGQETQY
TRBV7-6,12,ASSPRISGNTIY
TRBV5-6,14,ASSPLAGGSSYEQY
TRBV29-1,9,SGLQEAEAF
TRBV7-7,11,ASSLRNTGELF
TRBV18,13,ASSPSGEGTDTQY
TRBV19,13,ASSITSGDINEQF
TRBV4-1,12,ASSQEAAGGSQY
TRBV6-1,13,ASSRQGESQETQY
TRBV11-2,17,ASSFGHWGQDANTGELF
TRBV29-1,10,SVQEPGSEAF
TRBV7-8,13,ASSLGGGMFQPQH
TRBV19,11,ASGLAASDTQY
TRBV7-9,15,ASSLRLPGPSGNTIY
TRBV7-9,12,ASSIAGVSYEQY
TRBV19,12,ASSRQAAAGELF
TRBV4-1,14,ASSPRGREGMNEQF
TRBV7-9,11,ASSLGSGNTIY
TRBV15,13,ATSRVLGQGGGYT
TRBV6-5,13,ASSYGSSGANVLT
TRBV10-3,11,AISRDPPIEAF
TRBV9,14,ASSVGSTSSYNEQF
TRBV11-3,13,ASSLWGLCNQPQH
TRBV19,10,ASSPMGYGYT
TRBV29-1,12,SVDRGAGYNEQF
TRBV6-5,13,ASSYGTPSYNEQF
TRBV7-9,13,ASSSRTGASYEQY
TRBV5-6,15,ASLPYRRKHMNTEAF
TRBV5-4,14,ASSLGQGATNEKLF
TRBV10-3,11,AIREPAQETQY
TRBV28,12,ASSDRGHNTEAF
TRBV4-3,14,ASSQGLGGTRNEQF
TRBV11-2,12,ASSSLGEGGIQF
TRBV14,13,ASSRIDSLDNEQF
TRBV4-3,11,ASSQDRAGEQY
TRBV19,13,ASSIEGGRNQPQH
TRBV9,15,ASSVAGQGISGNTIY
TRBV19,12,ASSLDRVGQPQH
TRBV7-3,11,ASSPRPRETQY
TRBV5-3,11,ARSLVGGTEAF
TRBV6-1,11,ASSWAGREKLF